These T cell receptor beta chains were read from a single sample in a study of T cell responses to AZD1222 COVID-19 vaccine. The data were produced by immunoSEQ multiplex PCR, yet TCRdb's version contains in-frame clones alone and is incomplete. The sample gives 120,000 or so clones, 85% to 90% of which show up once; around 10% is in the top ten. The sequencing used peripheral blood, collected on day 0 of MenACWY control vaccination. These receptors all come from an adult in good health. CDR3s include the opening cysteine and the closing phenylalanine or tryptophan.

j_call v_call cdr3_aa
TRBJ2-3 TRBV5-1 CASSPGLATDTQYF
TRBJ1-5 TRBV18 CASSQTDRGPQHF
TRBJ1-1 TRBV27 CASSFGASTEAFF
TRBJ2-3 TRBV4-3 CASSQGVGSVDTQYF
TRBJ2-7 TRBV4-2 CASSQVANNYEQYF
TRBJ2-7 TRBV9 CASSVAGTSSEQYF
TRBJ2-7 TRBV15 CATSRDQQRQYF
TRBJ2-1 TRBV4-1 CASSLTGSYEQFF
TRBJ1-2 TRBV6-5 CASSYGTELRGYTF
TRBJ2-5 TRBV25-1 CASSDGSLAGVLETQYF
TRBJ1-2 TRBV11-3 CASSLDSGYYGYTF
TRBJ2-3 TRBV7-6 CASSLDSKASTDTQYF
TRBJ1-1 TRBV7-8 CASSLVGGLNTEAFF
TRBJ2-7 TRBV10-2 CASSERFRGGGDEQYF
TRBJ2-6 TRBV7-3 CASSFFGANVLTF
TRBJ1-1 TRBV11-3 CASSLTRTEAFF
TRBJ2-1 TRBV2 CASSGGTPKYNEQFF
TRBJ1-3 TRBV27 CASAFTGTGNTIYF
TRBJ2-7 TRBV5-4 CASSLGQGSYEQYF
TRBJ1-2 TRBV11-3 CASSSTGMARAPENGYTF
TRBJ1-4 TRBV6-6 CASSYSWDQKLFF
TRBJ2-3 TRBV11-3 CASSLTGRKHF